These 7 T cell receptor beta chains share one sample of origin, sequenced in a study of CD4+ T cells in melanoma. TCRdb's copy holds only in-frame clones and misses some; the assay was immunoSEQ multiplex PCR. The sample records some 10,000 clones, roughly 60% being singletons. The material sequenced was cells from a culture (not recorded whether cultured in vitro). The receptors derive from a human donor with melanoma.

V usage is TRBV5-6 and J usage is TRBJ2-5, with D unresolved. Trimming stripped 0 bases from V and 2 bases from J, with 5 bases between. Germline V gives CDR1 SGHDT, CDR2 YYEEEE. This CDR3 contains 13 residues. CDR3 residues: CASSLGRQETQYF. CDR3 coding DNA: TGTGCCAGCAGCTTGGGCCGGCAAGAGACCCAGTACTTC.

The gene calls are TRBV5-1 and TRBJ1-6, with TRBD1 matching 10 bases. The V segment lost 6 bases and the J segment 6 bases; nucleotides outside the gene matches: 6. Germline CDR1 SGHRS, CDR2 YFSETQ. This CDR3 is built from 15 residues. Written as DNA, the CDR3 is TGCGCCAGCAAGAGGACAGGGGGAATTAATTCACCCCTCCACTTT. The encoded protein is CASKRTGGINSPLHF.

The J gene is TRBJ1-1, the V gene TRBV7-6; the D is unclear. V was shortened by 5 bases and J by 1 base, with 8 bases between the two germline ends. CDR1 is SGHVS and CDR2 is FNYEAQ in the germline V gene. This CDR3 has 13 residues. The CDR3 nucleotides are TGTGCCAGCAGCACACAAGAGAACACTGAAGCTTTCTTT. It specifies CASSTQENTEAFF.

CDR3 protein: CASSQGEWSYNEQFF. CDR3 bases: TGTGCCAGCAGTCAGGGGGAGTGGTCCTACAATGAGCAGTTCTTC. The V call is TRBV2, the J call TRBJ2-1, with TRBD1 matching over 7 bases. Germline V gene sequence: CDR1 SNHLY, CDR2 FYNNEI. CDR3 length: 15 amino acids. V dropped 5 bases and J dropped 1; count of bases not matched to a gene: 5.

This clone appeared a few times. The J gene is TRBJ1-2, the V gene TRBV2; 10 bases map to TRBD1. CDR1 is SNHLY, CDR2 FYNNEI, per germline. The CDR3 length is 14 residues. The J segment lost 4 bases and the V segment lost 7 bases, leaving 6 bases of the junction unmatched. The CDR3 spells CASNPGQGIYGYTF. CDR3 DNA: TGTGCCAGCAACCCGGGACAGGGGATCTATGGCTACACCTTC.

The chain employs TRBV5-4 and TRBJ2-2, with 9 bases lining up with TRBD2. The CDR3 has 18 residues. CDR1 SGHNT and CDR2 YYREEE come from the germline V gene (reference sequence). J lost 6 bases, V lost 0 bases, and 12 bases had no gene match. Here the CDR3 DNA reads TGTGCCAGCAGCTTGGTTACCCTAGCGGGGAGTGGGGCCGGGGAGCTGTTTTTT. Amino acids: CASSLVTLAGSGAGELFF.

This clone is categorized as medium-sized. The rearrangement links TRBV4-1 to TRBJ1-4; D uncertain. The CDR3 extends over 16 amino acids. Germline V gene lookup returns CDR1 MGHRA and CDR2 YSYEKL. V lost 4 bases and J 2 bases, leaving 14 bases between the germline ends. For the CDR3, the DNA is TGCGCCAGCAGCCGCATCCCCGTTGTTACTAATGAAAAACTGTTTTTT. This translates into CASSRIPVVTNEKLFF.